In its sample, the clone carrying this T cell receptor beta chain was seen many times. The antigen is undetermined. The sample comes from a study of Graves' ophthalmopathy and Graves' hyperthyroidism. Across the whole study: There was a collection of peripheral blood at initial diagnosis, before any treatment. Points from the study as a whole: Also, most clonotypes expanded in the thyroid above 0.001 frequency appeared in blood.

RNA transcripts were the template, and TCR beta CDR3 regions were amplified from them. First-round RT-PCR employed HTBI primers, with a second-round multiplex PCR after it. TCRdb recomputed calls from the multiplex PCR reads with MiXCR, one row per CDR3 protein. The sample contains fewer than 600,000 distinct CDR3 sequences, under 15% of which appear only once. The germline V gene encodes CDR1 MNHEY and CDR2 SVGEGT. CDR3 length: 16 amino acids. Trimming removed 2 bases from V and 7 bases from J; junction bases left unmatched: 10. Clinicians made diagnoses from clinical symptoms, serum thyroxine, TRAb, thyroid ultrasound and orbital computed tomography. More than 7.5 ml of fresh blood yielded the PBMCs by density gradient.

This TCR was sampled from a woman in her thirties with Graves' ophthalmopathy. The sequencing sample was made of blood. The chain has TRBV6-2 or TRBV6-3 and TRBJ1-3, with 8 bases aligning to TRBD1. CDR3 DNA: TGTGCCAGCAGTTACCTCGGACAGGGACGAGGGAACACCATATATTTT. Protein: CASSYLGQGRGNTIYF.